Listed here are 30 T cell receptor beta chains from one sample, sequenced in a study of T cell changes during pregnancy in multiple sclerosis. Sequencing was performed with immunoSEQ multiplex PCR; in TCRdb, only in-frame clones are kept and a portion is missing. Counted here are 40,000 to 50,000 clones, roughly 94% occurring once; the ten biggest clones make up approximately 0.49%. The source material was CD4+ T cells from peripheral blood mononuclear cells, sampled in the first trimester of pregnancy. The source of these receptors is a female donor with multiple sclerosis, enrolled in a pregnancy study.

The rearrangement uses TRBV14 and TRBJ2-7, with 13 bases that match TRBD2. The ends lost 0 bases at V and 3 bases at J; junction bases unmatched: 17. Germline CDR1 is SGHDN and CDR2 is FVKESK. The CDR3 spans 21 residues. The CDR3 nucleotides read TGTGCCAGCAGCCAAGATCATTTTATGACTAGCGGGGGGAACAGGTACTACGAGCAGTACTTC. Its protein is CASSQDHFMTSGGNRYYEQYF. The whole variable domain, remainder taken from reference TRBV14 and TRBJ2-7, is EAGVTQFPSHSVIEKGQTVTLRCDPISGHDNLYWYRRVMGKEIKFLLHFVKESKQDESGMPNNRFLAERTGGTYSTLKVQPAELEDSGVYFCASSQDHFMTSGGNRYYEQYFGPGTRLTVT.

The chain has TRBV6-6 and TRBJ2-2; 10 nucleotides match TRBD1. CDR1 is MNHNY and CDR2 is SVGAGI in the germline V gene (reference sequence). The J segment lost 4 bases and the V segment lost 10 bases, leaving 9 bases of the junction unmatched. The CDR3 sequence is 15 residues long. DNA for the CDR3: TGTGCCATATTAAAGGGGACAGGGGCCACCGGGGAGCTGTTTTTT. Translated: CAILKGTGATGELFF.

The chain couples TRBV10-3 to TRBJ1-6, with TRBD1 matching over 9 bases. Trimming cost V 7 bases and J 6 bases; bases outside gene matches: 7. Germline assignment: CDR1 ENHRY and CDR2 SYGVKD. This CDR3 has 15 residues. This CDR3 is CAITPDRGRNSPLHF. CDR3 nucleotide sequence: TGTGCCATCACCCCGGACAGGGGCCGTAATTCACCCCTCCACTTT.

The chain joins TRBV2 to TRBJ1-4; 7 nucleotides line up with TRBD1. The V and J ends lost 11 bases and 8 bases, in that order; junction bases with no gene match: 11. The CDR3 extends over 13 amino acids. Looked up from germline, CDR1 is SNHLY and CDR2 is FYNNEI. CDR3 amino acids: CAAYYRGGEKLFF. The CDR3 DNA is TGTGCCGCTTACTACAGGGGTGGCGAAAAACTGTTTTTT.

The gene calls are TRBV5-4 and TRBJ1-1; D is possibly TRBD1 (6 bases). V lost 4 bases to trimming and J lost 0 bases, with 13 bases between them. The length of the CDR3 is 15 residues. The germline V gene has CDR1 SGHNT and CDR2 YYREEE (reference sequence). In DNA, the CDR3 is TGTGCCAGCAGCCTAGGGACACTTATGAACACTGAAGCTTTCTTT. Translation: CASSLGTLMNTEAFF.

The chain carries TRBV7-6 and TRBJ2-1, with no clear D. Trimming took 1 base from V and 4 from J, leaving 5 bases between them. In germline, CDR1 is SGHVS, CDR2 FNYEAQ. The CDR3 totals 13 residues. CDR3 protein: CASSLDLYNEQFF. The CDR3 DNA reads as TGTGCCAGCAGCTTAGATTTATACAATGAGCAGTTCTTC.

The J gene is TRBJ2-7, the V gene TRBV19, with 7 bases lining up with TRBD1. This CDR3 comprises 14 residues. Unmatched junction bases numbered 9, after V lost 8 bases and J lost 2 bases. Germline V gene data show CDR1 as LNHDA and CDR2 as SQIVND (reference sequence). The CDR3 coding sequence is TGTGCCAGTTCACCGACAGGGTGGCCCTACGAGCAGTACTTC. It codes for CASSPTGWPYEQYF. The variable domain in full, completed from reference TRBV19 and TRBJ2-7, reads DGGITQSPKYLFRKEGQNVTLSCEQNLNHDAMYWYRQDPGQGLRLIYYSQIVNDFQKGDIAEGYSVSREKKESFPLTVTSAQKNPTAFYLCASSPTGWPYEQYFGPGTRLTVT.

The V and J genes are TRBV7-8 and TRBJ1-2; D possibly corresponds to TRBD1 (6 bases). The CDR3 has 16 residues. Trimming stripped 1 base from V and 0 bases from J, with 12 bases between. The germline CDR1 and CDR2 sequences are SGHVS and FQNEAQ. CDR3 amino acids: CASSLGQWGPNYGYTF. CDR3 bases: TGTGCCAGCAGCTTAGGCCAGTGGGGGCCTAACTATGGCTACACCTTC.

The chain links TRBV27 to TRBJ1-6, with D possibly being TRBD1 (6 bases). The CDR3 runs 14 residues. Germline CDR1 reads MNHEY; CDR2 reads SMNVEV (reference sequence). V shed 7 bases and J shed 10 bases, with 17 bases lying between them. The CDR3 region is CASKREARGSPLHF. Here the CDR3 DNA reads TGTGCCAGCAAGCGGGAGGCCAGGGGATCACCCCTCCACTTT.

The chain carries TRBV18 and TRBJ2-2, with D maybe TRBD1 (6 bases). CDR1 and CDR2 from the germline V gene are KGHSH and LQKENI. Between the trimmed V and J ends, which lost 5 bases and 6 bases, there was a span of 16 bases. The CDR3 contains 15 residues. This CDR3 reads CASSSLGTSAGELFF. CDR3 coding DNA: TGTGCCAGCTCATCGCTCGGGACATCCGCCGGGGAGCTGTTTTTT.

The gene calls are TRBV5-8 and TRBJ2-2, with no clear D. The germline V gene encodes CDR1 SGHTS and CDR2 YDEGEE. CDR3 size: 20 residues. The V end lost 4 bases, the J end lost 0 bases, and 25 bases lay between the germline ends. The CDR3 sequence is CASSPSRVWNTLPNTGELFF. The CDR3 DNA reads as TGTGCCAGCAGCCCATCACGGGTATGGAACACCCTACCGAACACCGGGGAGCTGTTTTTT.

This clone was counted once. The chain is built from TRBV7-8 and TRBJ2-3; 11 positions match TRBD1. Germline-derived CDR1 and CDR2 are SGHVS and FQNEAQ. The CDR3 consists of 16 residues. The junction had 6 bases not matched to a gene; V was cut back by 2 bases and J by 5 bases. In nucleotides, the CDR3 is TGTGCCAGCAGCTTACTGCGGGACAGGGGGAGAGATACGCAGTATTTT. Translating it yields CASSLLRDRGRDTQYF.

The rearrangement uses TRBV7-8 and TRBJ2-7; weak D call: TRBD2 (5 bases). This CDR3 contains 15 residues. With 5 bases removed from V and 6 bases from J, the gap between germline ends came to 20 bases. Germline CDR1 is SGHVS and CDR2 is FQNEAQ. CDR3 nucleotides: TGTGCCAGCAGCCCGAAGAGGGTGCCTGTCGGCGAGCAGTACTTC. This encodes CASSPKRVPVGEQYF.

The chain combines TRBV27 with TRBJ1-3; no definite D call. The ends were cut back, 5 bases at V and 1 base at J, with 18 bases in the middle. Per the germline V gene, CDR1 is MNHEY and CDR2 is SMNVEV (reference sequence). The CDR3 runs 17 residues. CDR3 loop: CASSADGWRGSGNTIYF. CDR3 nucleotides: TGTGCCAGCAGTGCTGACGGGTGGAGAGGTTCTGGAAACACCATATATTTT.

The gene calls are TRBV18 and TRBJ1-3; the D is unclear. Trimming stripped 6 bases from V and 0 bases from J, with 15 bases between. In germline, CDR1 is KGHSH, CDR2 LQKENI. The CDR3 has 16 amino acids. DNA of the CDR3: TGTGCCAGCTCTCGAACGGGGTCCCTCTCTGGAAACACCATATATTTT. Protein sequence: CASSRTGSLSGNTIYF.

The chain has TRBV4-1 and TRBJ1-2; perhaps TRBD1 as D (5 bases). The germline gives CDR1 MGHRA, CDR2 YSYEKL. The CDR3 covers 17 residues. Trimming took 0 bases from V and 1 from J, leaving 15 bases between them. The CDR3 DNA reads TGCGCCAGCAGCCAAGATAATGGAGGGGCGAATAACTATGGCTACACCTTC. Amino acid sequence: CASSQDNGGANNYGYTF.

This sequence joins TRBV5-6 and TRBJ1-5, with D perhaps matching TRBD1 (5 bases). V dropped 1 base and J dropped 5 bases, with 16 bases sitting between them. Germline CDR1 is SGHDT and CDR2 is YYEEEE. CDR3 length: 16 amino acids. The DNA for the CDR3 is TGTGCCAGCAGCTTGTGGGGCTCGGGCCCTCATCAGCCCCAGCATTTT. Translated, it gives CASSLWGSGPHQPQHF.

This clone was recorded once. CDR3: CASGLVPWGTGDTIYF. CDR3 DNA: TGTGCTAGTGGTTTGGTACCGTGGGGTACAGGAGACACCATATATTTT. J is TRBJ1-3 and V is TRBV12-5; weak D call: TRBD1 (5 bases). The V end lost 0 bases, the J end lost 8 bases, and 17 bases lay between the germline ends. Germline CDR1 LGHNT, CDR2 FRNRAP. The CDR3 runs to 16 residues. The full variable domain, with the rest looked up from reference TRBV12-5 and TRBJ1-3, is DARVTQTPRHKVTEMGQEVTMRCQPILGHNTVFWYRQTMMQGLELLAYFRNRAPLDDSGMPKDRFSAEMPDATLATLKIQPSEPRDSAVYFCASGLVPWGTGDTIYFGEGSWLTVV.

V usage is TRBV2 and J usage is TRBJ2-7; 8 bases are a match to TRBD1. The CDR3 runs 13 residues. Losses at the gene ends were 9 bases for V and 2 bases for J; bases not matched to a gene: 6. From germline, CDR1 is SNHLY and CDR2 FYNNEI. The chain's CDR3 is CASRQGSPYEQYF. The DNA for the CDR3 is TGTGCCAGTCGACAGGGGTCTCCCTACGAGCAGTACTTC.

In DNA form, the CDR3 reads TGTGCCAGCAGCGCGGGACAGGTACTAACTGGAAACACCATATATTTT. Amino acid sequence: CASSAGQVLTGNTIYF. V is TRBV2 and J is TRBJ1-3; TRBD1 agrees at 8 bases. The CDR3 runs to 16 residues. The germline gives CDR1 SNHLY, CDR2 FYNNEI. V lost 6 bases, J lost 2 bases, and 9 bases stayed unmatched.

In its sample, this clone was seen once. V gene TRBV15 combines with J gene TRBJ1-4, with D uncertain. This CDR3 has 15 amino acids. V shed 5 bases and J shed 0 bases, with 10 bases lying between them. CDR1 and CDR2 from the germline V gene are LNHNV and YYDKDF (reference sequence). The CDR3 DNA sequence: TGTGCCACCAGCGGAGGAACTGCAACTAATGAAAAACTGTTTTTT. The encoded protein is CATSGGTATNEKLFF.

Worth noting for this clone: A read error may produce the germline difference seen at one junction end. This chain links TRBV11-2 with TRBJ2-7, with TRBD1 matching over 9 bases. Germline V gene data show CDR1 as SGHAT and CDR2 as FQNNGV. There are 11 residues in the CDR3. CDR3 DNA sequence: TGTGCCAGCAGCTTATTAGGACAGGGGTCCTTC. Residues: CASSLLGQGSF.

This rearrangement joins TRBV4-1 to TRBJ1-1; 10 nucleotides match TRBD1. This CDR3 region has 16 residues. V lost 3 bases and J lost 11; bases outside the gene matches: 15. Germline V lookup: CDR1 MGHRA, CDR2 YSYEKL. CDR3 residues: CASSQDKMGGQGRAFF. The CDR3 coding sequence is TGCGCCAGCAGCCAGGATAAGATGGGGGGACAGGGGCGGGCTTTCTTT.

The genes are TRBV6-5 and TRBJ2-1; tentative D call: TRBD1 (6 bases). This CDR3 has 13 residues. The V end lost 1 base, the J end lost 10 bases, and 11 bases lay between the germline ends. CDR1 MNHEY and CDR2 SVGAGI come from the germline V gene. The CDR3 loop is CASSYFPQGEQFF. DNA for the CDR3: TGTGCCAGCAGTTACTTCCCACAGGGAGAGCAGTTCTTC.

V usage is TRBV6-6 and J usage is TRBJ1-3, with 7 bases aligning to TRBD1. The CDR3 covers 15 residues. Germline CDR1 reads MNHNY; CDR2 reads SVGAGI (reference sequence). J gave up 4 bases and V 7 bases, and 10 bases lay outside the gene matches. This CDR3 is CASTLSGTVGNTIYF. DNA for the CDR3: TGTGCCAGCACTCTTTCCGGGACAGTCGGAAACACCATATATTTT.

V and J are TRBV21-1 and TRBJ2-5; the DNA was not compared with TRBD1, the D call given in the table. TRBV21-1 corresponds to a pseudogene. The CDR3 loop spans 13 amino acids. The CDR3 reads CASSKGFVGQGDF. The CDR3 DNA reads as TGTGCCAGCAGCAAAGGTTTCGTTGGACAGGGGGACTTC.

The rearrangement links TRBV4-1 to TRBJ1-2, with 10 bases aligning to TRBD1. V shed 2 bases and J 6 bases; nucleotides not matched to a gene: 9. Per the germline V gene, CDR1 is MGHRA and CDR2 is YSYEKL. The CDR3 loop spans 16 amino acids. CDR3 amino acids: CASSQLPGQGRDGYTF. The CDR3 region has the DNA TGCGCCAGCAGCCAACTACCGGGACAGGGGAGGGATGGCTACACCTTC.

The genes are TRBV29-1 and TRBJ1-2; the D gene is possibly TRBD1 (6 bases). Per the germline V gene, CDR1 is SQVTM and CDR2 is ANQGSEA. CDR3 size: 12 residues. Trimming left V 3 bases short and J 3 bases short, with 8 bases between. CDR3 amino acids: CSVEGAYYGYTF. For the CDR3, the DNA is TGCAGCGTTGAGGGGGCTTACTATGGCTACACCTTC.

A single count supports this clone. The DNA of the CDR3 is TGTGCCAGCAGTCAGGGGAACTCTGGAAACACCATATATTTT. Protein sequence: CASSQGNSGNTIYF. The rearrangement uses TRBV2 and TRBJ1-3; D is possibly TRBD1 (6 bases). V lost 5 bases to trimming and J lost 0 bases, with 8 bases between them. The CDR3 extends over 14 amino acids. Germline-derived CDR1 and CDR2 are SNHLY and FYNNEI.

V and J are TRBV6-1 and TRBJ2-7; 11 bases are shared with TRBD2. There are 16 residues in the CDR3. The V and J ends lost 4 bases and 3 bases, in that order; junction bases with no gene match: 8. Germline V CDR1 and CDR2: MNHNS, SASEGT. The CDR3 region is CASSGLAGPGDYEQYF. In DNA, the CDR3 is TGTGCCAGCAGTGGACTAGCGGGGCCCGGGGACTACGAGCAGTACTTC.